Below are 12 T cell receptor beta chains sequenced from a single sample in a study of CD8 T cells in ankylosing spondylitis. Each CDR3 protein is one row after TCRdb ran MiXCR on the 5' RACE reads. The data show 200,000 to 300,000 distinct CDR3 sequences, under 12% seen once. The source material was blood, either unsorted or a sorted T cell fraction (not recorded which). All receptors come from a male donor with ankylosing spondylitis or in good health (not recorded which).

This clonotype was seen only a few times. The V gene is TRBV20-1, the J gene TRBJ2-7; tentative D call: TRBD2 (5 bases). The length of the CDR3 is 13 residues. Germline CDR1 is DFQATT and CDR2 is SNEGSKA (reference sequence). The ends were cut back, 0 bases at V and 6 bases at J, with 12 bases in the middle. In DNA, the CDR3 is TGCAGTGCTAGAGATCCCCTTGAGGGCGAGCAGTACTTC. Its translation: CSARDPLEGEQYF.

This clonotype occurred many times. The chain has TRBV5-1 and TRBJ2-1; the match to TRBD2 covers 7 bases. J was trimmed by 7 bases and V by 3 bases; bases with no gene match: 13. This CDR3 region has 16 residues. CDR1 and CDR2 from the germline V gene are SGHRS and YFSETQ. The CDR3: CASSSPERDRGNEQFF. CDR3 nucleotide sequence: TGCGCCAGCAGCTCCCCGGAGCGGGATAGGGGTAATGAGCAGTTCTTC.

This clonotype was detected many times. The V gene is TRBV7-2, the J gene TRBJ2-1; possibly TRBD2 for D (6 bases). This CDR3 contains 11 residues. CDR1 is SGHTA, CDR2 FQGNSA, per germline. Deletions cut 7 bases from V and 15 bases from J, with 16 bases between. The CDR3: CASILDLAWFF. The CDR3 DNA is TGTGCCAGCATCTTGGACCTAGCGTGGTTCTTC. Drawing the rest from reference TRBV7-2 and TRBJ2-1, the complete variable domain is GAGVSQSPSNKVTEKGKDVELRCDPISGHTALYWYRQSLGQGLEFLIYFQGNSAPDKSGLPSDRFSAERTGGSVSTLTIQRTQQEDSAVYLCASILDLAWFFGPGTRLTVL.

This clonotype has ten or more counts. The rearrangement uses TRBV4-2 and TRBJ1-1; TRBD1 agrees at 7 bases. V lost 5 bases to trimming and J lost 7 bases; unmatched junction nucleotides: 10. This CDR3 is 14 amino acids long. CDR1 is LGHNA, CDR2 YNFKEQ, per germline. The CDR3 bases are TGTGCCAGCAGCTCACGACAGGGTCTAGATGAAGCTTTCTTT. This encodes CASSSRQGLDEAFF.

The chain uses TRBV6-5 and TRBJ2-7; tentatively, D is TRBD2 (5 bases). Trimming cost V 4 bases and J 0 bases, with 7 bases left between them. The CDR3 extends over 13 amino acids. Germline V gives CDR1 MNHEY, CDR2 SVGAGI. Here the CDR3 DNA reads TGTGCCAGCAGTTCGGGGAACTCCTACGAGCAGTACTTC. Protein: CASSSGNSYEQYF.

The chain links TRBV20-1 to TRBJ1-4; a possible D gene is TRBD1 (6 bases). V lost 1 base to trimming and J lost 8 bases, with 17 bases between them. The CDR3 spans 15 residues. Looked up from germline, CDR1 is DFQATT and CDR2 is SNEGSKA (reference sequence). This chain's CDR3 is CSARGNREVAEKLFF. CDR3 coding DNA: TGCAGTGCTAGAGGAAACAGGGAAGTGGCAGAAAAACTGTTTTTT.

This clonotype was detected ten times or more. CDR3 DNA: TGCAGTGCTATACCTCGGGTAAAATCGGAAGGCTACACCTTC. Translated, it gives CSAIPRVKSEGYTF. The chain uses TRBV20-1 and TRBJ1-2; D is undetermined. V gave up 4 bases and J gave up 8 bases, with 20 bases separating them. Germline CDR1 reads DFQATT; CDR2 reads SNEGSKA (reference sequence). CDR3 length equals 14 residues.

This clonotype was seen ten or more times. This chain uses TRBV12-3 or TRBV12-4 with TRBJ1-4; no firm D call. Trimming left V 1 base short and J 8 bases short, with 5 bases between. CDR3 length: 12 amino acids. For the CDR3, the DNA is TGTGCCAGCAGTTTAGGAGGGGAAAAACTGTTTTTT. It encodes CASSLGGEKLFF.

This chain connects TRBV12-5 to TRBJ2-7; 10 bases are a match to TRBD2. Germline V gene data show CDR1 as LGHNT and CDR2 as FRNRAP. The CDR3 length is 18 residues. CDR3 DNA sequence: TGTGCCTGCAGCAAAGTAGATTTGTGGACTAGCGGATCCTACGAGCAGTACTTC. Residues: CACSKVDLWTSGSYEQYF.

This clonotype was picked up many times. The V and J genes are TRBV12-3 or TRBV12-4 and TRBJ2-1; D is ambiguous. V lost 0 bases and J 5 bases, leaving 5 bases between the germline ends. The length of the CDR3 is 13 residues. CDR3 residues: CASSLAIHNEQFF. The CDR3 DNA reads as TGTGCCAGCAGTTTAGCGATTCACAATGAGCAGTTCTTC.

This clonotype was recorded many times. The rearrangement joins TRBV3-1 to TRBJ2-7; the D is unclear. The CDR3 is 11 residues long. Trimming took off 10 bases at V and 1 base at J, with 8 bases between the two ends. Germline lookup yields CDR1 LGHDT and CDR2 YNNKEL (reference sequence). The CDR3 protein is CATSLSYEQYF. CDR3 DNA sequence: TGTGCCACCTCGCTATCCTACGAGCAGTACTTC.

This clonotype has at least ten counts. This chain uses TRBV11-2 with TRBJ2-1; D ambiguous. Deletions cut 1 base from V and 10 bases from J, with 11 bases between. The CDR3 consists of 13 residues. Looked up from germline, CDR1 is SGHAT and CDR2 is FQNNGV. The DNA of the CDR3 is TGTGCCAGCAGCTTAGTTTTTAGGTTGGAGCAGTTCTTC. Amino acids: CASSLVFRLEQFF.